These 20 T cell receptor beta chains were all obtained from the same sample, sequenced in a study of T cells in Graves' hyperthyroidism and ophthalmopathy. Amplified TCR beta CDR3 regions came from RNA transcripts. During a first-round RT-PCR of the TCR CDR3, the HTBI primer set was used. TCRdb fed the multiplex PCR reads into MiXCR, producing one record per CDR3 protein. The table includes a few hundred thousand distinct CDR3 sequences, around 45% detected once. Input material: peripheral blood or thyroid tissue (not recorded which). All receptors come from a woman aged 18-29 years with Graves' hyperthyroidism.

The rearrangement joins TRBV19 to TRBJ2-3; 9 positions match TRBD1. Germline CDR1 LNHDA, CDR2 SQIVND (reference sequence). The CDR3 covers 15 residues. Trimming at V came to 8 bases and at J to 6 bases, leaving 12 bases not matched to a gene. The CDR3 nucleotides read TGTGCCAGTGGTGGGGACAGGGCTAGTTCGGATACGCAGTATTTT. Its protein is CASGGDRASSDTQYF.

About this clonotype itself: A read error is possible here, since a much larger clone lies one base away. This CDR3 reads CASSSYRLAGGPFQETQYF. The CDR3 nucleotides are TGTGCCAGCAGCTCATATAGACTAGCGGGAGGTCCTTTCCAAGAGACCCAGTACTTC. This sequence joins TRBV7-6 and TRBJ2-5; TRBD2 matches 13 bases. The CDR3 sequence is 19 residues long. With 4 bases clipped from V and 1 base from J, the junction kept 12 bases outside the gene matches. Germline assignment: CDR1 SGHVS and CDR2 FNYEAQ.

In this sample, this clonotype turned up many times. The chain is built from TRBV19 and TRBJ1-5; D remains unclear. The CDR3 runs 14 residues. V shed 6 bases and J shed 3 bases, with 12 bases lying between them. Germline V gene data show CDR1 as LNHDA and CDR2 as SQIVND (reference sequence). This CDR3 is CASRNERPNQPQHF. CDR3 DNA sequence: TGTGCCAGTAGGAACGAGAGACCCAATCAGCCCCAGCATTTT. The whole variable domain, filled in from reference TRBV19 and TRBJ1-5, reads DGGITQSPKYLFRKEGQNVTLSCEQNLNHDAMYWYRQDPGQGLRLIYYSQIVNDFQKGDIAEGYSVSREKKESFPLTVTSAQKNPTAFYLCASRNERPNQPQHFGDGTRLSIL.

With regard to this clonotype: Being one base from a much bigger clone, this may be a read error. The chain couples TRBV12-3 or TRBV12-4 to TRBJ1-2; no clear D gene. Trimming took off 2 bases at V and 13 bases at J, with 23 bases between the two ends. The CDR3 is 15 amino acids. The CDR3 DNA follows: TGTGCCAGCAGTTTAAAACCGCTCGAGGCTGGGTGGTGCACCTTC. This sequence encodes CASSLKPLEAGWCTF.

The sample holds many counts of this clonotype. This chain joins TRBV12-5 and TRBJ2-5, with D possibly TRBD2 on 5 matching bases. V lost 6 bases to trimming and J lost 5 bases, with 16 bases between them. CDR3 length: 14 amino acids. Germline loops: CDR1 LGHNT, CDR2 FRNRAP. CDR3: CASGQEGTRETQYF. The CDR3 nucleotides are TGTGCTAGTGGCCAAGAGGGAACTCGGGAGACCCAGTACTTC.

This clonotype was recorded many times. The chain links TRBV10-3 to TRBJ2-7; 10 bases are a match to TRBD2. CDR1 is ENHRY, CDR2 SYGVKD, per germline. V trimming: 0 bases; J trimming: 8 bases; junction bases outside the gene matches: 10. The CDR3 is 16 amino acids. The CDR3 is CAISESLGTSVEQQYF. DNA for the CDR3: TGTGCCATCAGTGAGTCGTTGGGGACTAGCGTTGAGCAGCAGTACTTC.

This clonotype came up many times. V usage is TRBV6-1 and J usage is TRBJ2-7, with 9 bases fitting TRBD1. The V gene's germline CDR1 is MNHNS and CDR2 SASEGT. The V gene end was trimmed by 1 base and the J gene end by 3 bases; junction bases not matched to a gene: 1. The CDR3 is 14 residues long. The CDR3 loop is CASSEGGQGYEQYF. The CDR3 coding sequence is TGTGCCAGCAGTGAAGGGGGACAGGGCTACGAGCAGTACTTC.

The V call is TRBV19, the J call TRBJ2-7; maybe TRBD1 (11 bases). The CDR3 runs to 19 residues. Germline V lookup: CDR1 LNHDA, CDR2 SQIVND (reference sequence). The V and J ends lost 4 bases and 6 bases respectively, with 31 bases between them. This chain's CDR3 is CASSNRDRGTSAQISEQYF. Here the CDR3 DNA reads TGTGCCAGTAGTAACCGGGACAGGGGGACTAGCGCCCAAATCTCCGAGCAGTACTTC.

This clonotype has ten or more counts. The chain carries TRBV19 and TRBJ1-2, with D possibly TRBD1 on 6 matching bases. Germline V gives CDR1 LNHDA, CDR2 SQIVND (reference sequence). There are 11 residues in the CDR3. Trimming shortened V by 11 bases and J by 4 bases, and 11 bases separated the two germline ends. Here the CDR3 reads CALKGVYGYTF. The CDR3 bases are TGTGCCCTCAAGGGGGTCTATGGCTACACCTTC.

This clonotype was counted ten times or more. This chain links TRBV12-3 or TRBV12-4 with TRBJ1-1, with D maybe TRBD1 (5 bases). This CDR3 spans 12 amino acids. Trimming took off 5 bases at V and 6 bases at J, with 10 bases between the two ends. The CDR3 sequence: CASSPRGAEAFF. Here the CDR3 DNA reads TGTGCCAGCAGTCCGAGAGGGGCTGAAGCTTTCTTT.

For this clonotype: This may stem from a read error, because a much larger clone lies one nucleotide away. The V gene is TRBV2, the J gene TRBJ1-2, with D maybe TRBD1 (6 bases). This CDR3 is 14 amino acids long. Germline CDR1 SNHLY, CDR2 FYNNEI. CDR3 loop: CASSKTGLNYGHTF. For the CDR3, the DNA is TGTGCCAGCAGTAAGACAGGACTCAACTATGGCCACACCTTC.

This clonotype turned up a few times. The V call is TRBV19, the J call TRBJ2-2, with TRBD1 as a possible D gene (5 bases). CDR3 length: 14 residues. Germline V gives CDR1 LNHDA, CDR2 SQIVND (reference sequence). With 10 bases removed from V and 0 bases from J, the gap between germline ends came to 12 bases. The CDR3 sequence: CATSQGTNTGELFF. In DNA form, the CDR3 reads TGTGCCACTTCGCAGGGCACGAACACCGGGGAGCTGTTTTTT.

This clonotype appeared many times. The CDR3 region has the DNA TGCGCCAGCAGCCAGGGCGCCGGGGTTGCAATCTACGAGCAGTACTTC. This translates into CASSQGAGVAIYEQYF. The gene calls are TRBV4-1 and TRBJ2-7; a possible D gene is TRBD2 (5 bases). The germline V gene has CDR1 MGHRA and CDR2 YSYEKL. The V gene lost 3 bases and the J gene lost 3 bases, with 18 bases spanning the gap. The CDR3 totals 16 residues.

The table lists this clonotype with many counts. V usage is TRBV12-3 or TRBV12-4 and J usage is TRBJ2-7; D assignment may be TRBD1 or TRBD2 (5 bases each). This CDR3 is 15 amino acids long. The V end was cut by 5 bases, the J end by 3 bases, with 17 bases between. CDR3 DNA sequence: TGTGCCAGCAGTGGGATGAGGGGAGTTTTCTACGAGCAGTACTTC. Translation gives CASSGMRGVFYEQYF.

There are many counts of this clonotype. The genes are TRBV20-1 and TRBJ2-5; D gene uncertain. The length of the CDR3 is 11 residues. CDR1 DFQATT and CDR2 SNEGSKA come from the germline V gene (reference sequence). V lost 6 bases and J lost 10, with 15 bases in between. This CDR3 reads CSASKPKDQYF. DNA of the CDR3: TGCAGTGCCTCTAAACCGAAGGACCAGTACTTC.

V usage is TRBV12-3 or TRBV12-4 and J usage is TRBJ1-2; unclear D gene. The CDR3 loop spans 16 amino acids. V gave up 1 base and J gave up 2 bases, with 14 bases separating them. The DNA of the CDR3 is TGTGCCAGCAGTTTAGTCGGTGGACGCTTAAACTATGGCTACACCTTC. This encodes CASSLVGGRLNYGYTF.

This clonotype came up many times. This rearrangement joins TRBV5-1 to TRBJ1-4; 8 nucleotides line up with TRBD1. Germline CDR1 SGHRS, CDR2 YFSETQ. CDR3 size: 14 residues. V shed 4 bases and J 11 bases; nucleotides not matched to a gene: 10. The CDR3 coding sequence is TGCGCCAGCAGCAACTTACAGGGGGACGAGAAACTGTTTTTT. It specifies CASSNLQGDEKLFF.

The chain employs TRBV29-1 and TRBJ1-1; D remains ambiguous. CDR1 is SQVTM, CDR2 ANQGSEA, per germline. There are 12 residues in the CDR3. Trimming left V 4 bases short and J 3 bases short, with 9 bases between. In DNA form, the CDR3 reads TGCAGCGTTGTGTTCGGAGACACTGAAGCTTTCTTT. Translated: CSVVFGDTEAFF.

This clonotype was picked up many times. This sequence joins TRBV18 and TRBJ1-1; D may be TRBD1 (5 bases). The CDR3 is 12 residues long. Germline assignment: CDR1 KGHSH and CDR2 LQKENI. Deletions cut 8 bases from V and 3 bases from J, with 10 bases between. The CDR3 region has the DNA TGTGCCAGCAGCCGAGGGGACACTGAAGCTTTCTTT. Translating gives CASSRGDTEAFF.

This clonotype was counted ten times or more. The rearrangement uses TRBV14 and TRBJ2-7, with D perhaps TRBD1 (6 bases). The CDR3 is made up of 13 amino acids. CDR1 SGHDN and CDR2 FVKESK come from the germline V gene. V was pared by 1 base and J by 3 bases, with 7 bases between. The CDR3: CASSQVQGYEQYF. The CDR3 nucleotides are TGTGCCAGCAGCCAAGTACAGGGCTACGAGCAGTACTTC.